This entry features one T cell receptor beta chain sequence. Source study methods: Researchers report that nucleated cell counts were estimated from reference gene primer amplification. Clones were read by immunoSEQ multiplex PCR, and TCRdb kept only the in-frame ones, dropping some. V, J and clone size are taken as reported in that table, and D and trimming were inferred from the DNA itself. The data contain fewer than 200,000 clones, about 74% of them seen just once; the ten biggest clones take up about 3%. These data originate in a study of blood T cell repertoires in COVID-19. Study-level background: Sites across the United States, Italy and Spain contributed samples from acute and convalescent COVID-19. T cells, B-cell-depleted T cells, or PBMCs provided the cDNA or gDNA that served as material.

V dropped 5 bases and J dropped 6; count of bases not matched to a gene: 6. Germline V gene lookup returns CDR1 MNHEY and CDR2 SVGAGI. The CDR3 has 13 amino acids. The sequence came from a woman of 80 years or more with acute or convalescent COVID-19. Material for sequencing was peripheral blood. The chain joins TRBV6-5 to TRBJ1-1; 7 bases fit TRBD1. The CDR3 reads CASSPTGQAEAFF. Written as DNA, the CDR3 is TGTGCCAGCAGTCCGACAGGGCAGGCTGAAGCTTTCTTT.